This T cell receptor (beta chain) emerged from a study of blood T cell repertoires in COVID-19. The CDR3 extends over 17 amino acids. Germline V gene data show CDR1 as MGHRA and CDR2 as YSYEKL. V was clipped by 0 bases and J by 8 bases; unmatched bases: 12. The data were produced by immunoSEQ multiplex PCR, yet TCRdb's version contains in-frame clones alone and is incomplete. The data show under 200,000 clones, over 70% seen once. This clone was counted at least ten times. This sequence joins TRBV4-1 and TRBJ2-1; TRBD2 matches at 8 bases. The TCR sequence derives from a woman aged 55-69 years who had recovered from COVID-19. Material: PBMCs or T cells enriched from blood (not recorded which). Here the CDR3 reads CASSQDDPGLVSDEQFF. DNA for the CDR3: TGCGCCAGCAGCCAAGATGATCCGGGACTAGTGAGCGATGAGCAGTTCTTC.